This TCR beta chain derives from a study of blood T cell repertoires in COVID-19. V lost 5 bases, J lost 1 base, and 4 bases lay in between. The CDR3 is made up of 12 amino acids. CDR1 is MNHEY, CDR2 SMNVEV, per germline (reference sequence). Original analysis: Estimated nucleated cell counts came from reference gene primer amplification. Profiled with immunoSEQ multiplex PCR; TCRdb holds only in-frame clones, not every one. From that table come the V and J calls and clone size; the DNA was used to work out D and trimming. The table lists under 300,000 clones, 65% to 80% of them singletons, with 4% to 4.5% in the top ten.

This sequence was found in a woman aged 40 to 49 with active or convalescent COVID-19. The rearrangement joins TRBV27 to TRBJ2-3; D is unclear. The sequencing input was peripheral blood. The CDR3 is CASSIGTDTQYF. The CDR3 bases are TGTGCCAGCAGTATCGGCACAGATACGCAGTATTTT.